This T cell receptor (beta chain) was obtained from a study of PD-1 blockade in classical Hodgkin lymphoma. Each patient's relapse followed autologous stem cell transplantation, and brentuximab vedotin exposure varied. The table came from immunoSEQ multiplex PCR; TCRdb's copy has only in-frame clones and leaves some out. This table has about 6,600 clones, 86% appearing once. From germline, CDR1 is MNHEY and CDR2 SVGAGI. Trimming took off 2 bases at V and 6 bases at J, with 16 bases between the two ends. The CDR3 sequence is 16 residues long. The chain uses TRBV6-5 and TRBJ1-4; TRBD1 is a possible D gene (6 bases). This TCR derives from a human donor with classical Hodgkin lymphoma. The sample was peripheral blood mononuclear cells (PBMCs), taken before the second cycle of nivolumab. The CDR3 nucleotides are TGTGCCAGCAGTTACCTTTACAGGGAGGGGGATGAAAAACTGTTTTTT. This encodes CASSYLYREGDEKLFF.